These T cell receptor beta chains were read from a single sample in a study of cytomegalovirus exposure and HLA in healthy donors. Repertoires were generated with immunoSEQ multiplex PCR, while TCRdb's copy carries only in-frame clones and drops some. The sample shows over 85,000 clones, around 77% of them seen only once. The sample was PBMCs. Receptors were obtained from a male donor in good health and CMV-seropositive. CDR3s include the opening cysteine and the closing phenylalanine or tryptophan. A D gene is named only where the DNA matches it firmly. Some rows mark clone size as missing; the rest say once, few, many or name a class of expanded clone.

>15|TRBV28|TRBJ1-2|NA|NA
TGTGCCAGCAGTTTCTCAGGGGCCACGACAGGAGGCTACACCTTC
CASSFSGATTGGYTF
>16|TRBV27|TRBJ2-1|NA|NA
TGTGCCAGCAGTATACCCTCGGCAGGGGCAGGGGCCGAGCAGTTCTTC
CASSIPSAGAGAEQFF
>16|TRBV5-8|TRBJ2-7|TRBD2|NA
TGTGCCAGCAGCGCATGGACTAGCGGGAGCTCCTACGAGCAGTACTTC
CASSAWTSGSSYEQYF
>15|TRBV15|TRBJ2-7|TRBD2|NA
TGTGCCACCAGCAGGGAAAGCGGGAGTTACTACGAGCAGTACTTC
CATSRESGSYYEQYF
>15|TRBV4-1|TRBJ2-7|NA|NA
TGCGCCAGCAGCCAAGAACGAGCACCTTACTACGAGCAGTACTTC
CASSQERAPYYEQYF
>16|TRBV7-6|TRBJ2-2|TRBD2|NA
TGTGCCAGCAGCTCCAGAGCGGGAGTGAACACCGGGGAGCTGTTTTTT
CASSSRAGVNTGELFF
>15|TRBV9|TRBJ2-1|TRBD2|NA
TGTGCCAGCAGCGTAGGACTAGCGGATTACAATGAGCAGTTCTTC
CASSVGLADYNEQFF
>13|TRBV7-2|TRBJ2-7|NA|NA
TGTGCCAGCAGCCCCCGGAGGAACTACGAGCAGTACTTC
CASSPRRNYEQYF
>14|TRBV6-5|TRBJ1-3|NA|NA
TGTGCCAGCAGCCCGCGAGCAACCGGAAACACCATATATTTT
CASSPRATGNTIYF
>13|TRBV29-1|TRBJ2-7|TRBD2|NA
TGCAGCGTTCTTAGCGGGAGGGGTAGGGAGCAGTACTTC
CSVLSGRGREQYF
>14|TRBV2|TRBJ1-4|NA|NA
TGTGCCAGCAGTGATCAGGTCGTAGGAGAAAAACTGTTTTTT
CASSDQVVGEKLFF
>16|TRBV28|TRBJ2-3|TRBD2|few
TGTGCCAGCAGTTTATCGGGGGGGACGGGGGACTCCGAGCAGTATTTT
CASSLSGGTGDSEQYF
>14|TRBV7-9|TRBJ2-3|TRBD2|NA
TGTGCCAGCAGCTTCGGGACTACCACAGATACGCAGTATTTT
CASSFGTTTDTQYF
>15|TRBV4-2|TRBJ1-2|NA|NA
TGTGCCAGCAGCCAAGATCACACCGGAGGAGATGGCTACACCTTC
CASSQDHTGGDGYTF
>15|TRBV28|TRBJ2-7|TRBD2|NA
TGTGCCAGCAGTCCCGGACTAGCGGGCCTCTTAGAGCAGTACTTC
CASSPGLAGLLEQYF
>14|TRBV21-1|TRBJ2-7|NA|NA
TGTGCCACCCCCCCGGGACAGGGGTCGTACGAGCAGTACTTC
CATPPGQGSYEQYF
>15|TRBV25-1|TRBJ2-5|TRBD1|NA
TGTGCCAGCAGTGAATCGGGACAGGGAGAAGAGACCCAGTACTTC
CASSESGQGEETQYF
>14|TRBV4-1|TRBJ2-3|NA|NA
TGCGCCAGCAGCCAAGAGAATCAAGAGGATACGCAGTATTTT
CASSQENQEDTQYF
>16|TRBV6-6|TRBJ2-1|TRBD2|NA
TGTGCCAGCAGCCTTCTAGCGGGACCACTTAACAATGAGCAGTTCTTC
CASSLLAGPLNNEQFF
>18|TRBV4-3|TRBJ2-7|NA|medium-sized
TGCGCCAGCAGCCAAGTGGGCTGGAGGGCGGGGAGAGGATACGAGCAGTACTTC
CASSQVGWRAGRGYEQYF
>15|TRBV19|TRBJ1-5|TRBD1|once
TGTGCCAGTAGTCTCCTGACAGGGATGGATCAGCCCCAGCATTTT
CASSLLTGMDQPQHF
>14|TRBV28|TRBJ2-1|NA|few
TGTGCCAGCAGTTTATGGGGCAGGGTCAATGAGCAGTTCTTC
CASSLWGRVNEQFF